The T cell receptor beta chain described here comes from a study of shared clonotypes between healthy human individuals. The table came from immunoSEQ multiplex PCR; TCRdb's copy has only in-frame clones and leaves some out. The sample lists more than 900,000 clones, about 84% occurring once. This CDR3 has 14 residues. Germline loops: CDR1 SGDLS, CDR2 YYNGEE. The V end lost 0 bases, the J end lost 5 bases, and 11 bases lay between the germline ends. This TCR was sampled from a man in his late teens or twenties in good health. Some clones in this sample may be carry-over from other donors' samples. The J gene is TRBJ2-5, the V gene TRBV9, with unresolved D. The sequenced material came from memory CD4+ T cells from PBMCs. Specified subset: CD45RA-negative fraction. CDR3 in amino acids: CASSVGLITETQYF. CDR3 coding DNA: TGTGCCAGCAGCGTAGGCTTAATAACTGAGACCCAGTACTTC.